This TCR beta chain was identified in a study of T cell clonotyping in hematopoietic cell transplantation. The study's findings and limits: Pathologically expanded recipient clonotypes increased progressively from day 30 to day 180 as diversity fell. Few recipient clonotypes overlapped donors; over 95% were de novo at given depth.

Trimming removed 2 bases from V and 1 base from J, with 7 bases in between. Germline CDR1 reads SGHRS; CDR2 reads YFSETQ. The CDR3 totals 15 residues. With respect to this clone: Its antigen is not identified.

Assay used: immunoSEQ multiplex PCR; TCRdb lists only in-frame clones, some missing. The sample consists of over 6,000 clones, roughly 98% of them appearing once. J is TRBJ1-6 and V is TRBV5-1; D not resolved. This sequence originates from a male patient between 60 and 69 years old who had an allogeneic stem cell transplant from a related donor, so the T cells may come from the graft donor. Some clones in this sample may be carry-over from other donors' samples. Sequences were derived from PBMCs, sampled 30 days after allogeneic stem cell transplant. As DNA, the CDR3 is TGCGCCAGCAGCTTAGGGAGTTCCTATAATTCACCCCTCCACTTT. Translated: CASSLGSSYNSPLHF.